This T cell receptor (beta chain) is from a study of blood T cell repertoires in COVID-19. Background on the study: COVID-19 samples from acute and convalescent phases originated in the United States, Italy and Spain. Sample material is recorded as cDNA or gDNA derived from T cells, B-cell-depleted T cells, or PBMCs.

Original methodology: Amplification of reference gene primers provided the estimated nucleated cell counts. Assay: immunoSEQ multiplex PCR; the TCRdb copy retains only in-frame clones and omits some. D and trimming were read from the DNA, whereas the V and J calls and clone size are those reported in that table. The table has 30,000 to 45,000 clones, more than 80% seen once; the top ten hold 42%. The CDR3 contains 13 residues. J was trimmed by 6 bases and V by 6 bases; bases with no gene match: 5. Germline V gene lookup returns CDR1 SQVTM and CDR2 ANQGSEA. The sequence was obtained from a human donor in a cohort sampled during active or convalescent COVID-19. The donor label of this sample is uncertain. The chain has TRBV29-1 and TRBJ1-5, with 10 bases matching TRBD1. Material for sequencing was peripheral blood. The CDR3 bases are TGCAGCGTGGGGGACAGGGGAAGTCAGCCCCAGCATTTT. This sequence encodes CSVGDRGSQPQHF.